This entry features one T cell receptor beta chain sequence. Its antigen remains unidentified. Within one base of it there is no much larger clone, and no base qualities were kept. Reading from cysteine to phenylalanine, the CDR3 counts 15 amino acids. CDR3 DNA only is kept here, 45 bases in frame from base 1. V was cut back by 3 bases and J by 5 bases, leaving a gap of 16 bases between them. These data originate in a study of blood T cell dynamics during melanoma immunotherapy (dated by TCRdb to the early 2020s). Describing the broader study: Patients had metastatic melanoma and received first-line pembrolizumab or nivolumab plus ipilimumab as standard of care in the United Kingdom. To find early correlates of response, the study profiled the peripheral T cell receptor repertoires of patients with metastatic melanoma both before and after one cycle of checkpoint inhibitor therapy. A training cohort was formed from consecutive patients, and a further independent group of patients from the same centre was pooled into an external validation set.

Explained via the paper, the time point label denotes: week 3, after first cycle of checkpoint inhibitor. Blood was sampled before treatment (T0) and at week 3 (W3), after the first cycle of checkpoint blockade. Except for two patients with rapid clinical progression, response was assessed 12 weeks after the first infusion by RECIST 1.1; disease control meant complete response, partial response or stable disease. Patients with prior systemic cancer treatment, concomitant immunosuppressant therapy or synchronous other active malignancies were excluded. Bulk PBMC and plasma cell-free DNA were both sequenced for TCR beta so that circulating cells and T cell turnover could be tracked. PBMC were isolated from blood with Lymphoprep and SepMate tubes, followed by red cell lysis. QIAamp DNA Blood Mini kits were used to extract DNA from both PBMC and sorted T cell subsets. For every bulk PBMC sample, a fixed 350 ng of DNA was loaded. TCR beta CDR3 sequences were amplified from genomic DNA using the immunoSEQ TCRb Assay kit according to manufacturer instructions. The KAPA Library Quantification Kit for Illumina platforms was used to quantify pooled libraries by qPCR. Pooled libraries were sequenced on an Illumina NextSeq 500, clustered at about 0.55-1.1 pM. Processing in the source paper ran as follows. Analysis of the TCR data relied on immunoSEQ ANALYZER and the R LymphoSeq package. A rearrangement efficiency score was calculated as productive divided by the sum of productive and non-productive CDR3 sequences. Clonality was assessed using the Gini coefficient and diversity using the Renyi index at alpha=1, with pairwise comparisons between timepoints within each patient. Clonal relatedness used an edit distance of 3, and repertoire similarity used the Bhattacharyya coefficient, both computed in LymphoSeq. To classify response, a linear discriminant analysis based on week-3 changes in clonality and diversity was built using the R MASS and caret packages. In its TCRdb copy, this immuneACCESS table keeps in-frame sequences only and misses some clones. Where compared with another copy, unresolved V genes explain less than half of these, and the others have no known cause. For V, J and clone size, that table is used; D and trimming come from the DNA. Recorded for this sample are 5,400 or so clones; roughly 80% of them occurred a single time. Approximately 33% of the sample rests with the top ten.

The study at large found these results: The study could not determine whether the T cell clones driving repertoire changes were melanoma-specific or reflected general immune activation. The relatively small sample size was acknowledged as a potential limitation on generalization of the results. Unlike progressors, patients who went on to achieve disease control showed a bifurcated reorganization of the PBMC repertoire at W3, with either increased clonality or increased diversity.

The V and J genes are TRBV7-1 and TRBJ2-5; the D assignment is uncertain and may be TRBD1 or TRBD2, with 5 bases supporting each. TRBV7-1 qualifies as an ORF whose function is uncertain. The source was blood, collected from a patient treated with checkpoint blockade. The TCR comes from a human donor with melanoma. Some clones in this sample may be carry-over from other donors' samples. The sequenced DNA is TGTGCCAGCAGCTCCCGGGACGGGCGGAGGGAGACCCAGTACTTC. It is translated as CASSSRDGRRETQYF.